This entry features one TCR beta chain sequence. What it binds is not known. This CDR3 spans 17 amino acids. Trimming cost V 3 bases and J 6 bases; bases outside gene matches: 14. The V gene's germline CDR1 is LGHNA and CDR2 YNFKEQ. The data were produced by immunoSEQ multiplex PCR, yet TCRdb's version contains in-frame clones alone and is incomplete. The repertoire consists of about 1.5 million clones, with 95% to 99% occurring once and the leading ten covering roughly 0.45%. This sample is drawn from a study of shared clonotypes between healthy human individuals. Whole-study context: Serving as donors were two women and a few men, whose ages spanned 18 to 49.

Overall study findings and caveats: The expectation was that sequencing depth would affect clonotype sharing among donors. A generally larger estimated richness was seen in naive subsets than in memory subsets. Blood alone was sampled, and tissue repertoires likely differ.

The clonotype was recovered from a man aged 25-45 years in good health. This chain uses TRBV4-2 with TRBJ2-1, with 7 bases identical to TRBD2. Sample: naive CD4+ T cells sorted from blood. Subset given: CD45RA+ positively selected. The CDR3 DNA reads TGTGCCAGCAGCCAGCTTTTGGGCCGGGGACTAATCAATGAGCAGTTCTTC. This translates into CASSQLLGRGLINEQFF.